The text below deals with one T cell receptor (beta chain). The data originate from a study of cytomegalovirus exposure and HLA in healthy donors. Primers: 60 Vbeta forward and 13 Jbeta reverse. Profiled with immunoSEQ multiplex PCR; TCRdb holds only in-frame clones, not every one. Here the sample spans roughly 60,000 clones, about 72% being singletons. The ends were cut back, 5 bases at V and 3 bases at J, with 13 bases in the middle. The CDR3 spans 14 residues. Germline CDR1 and CDR2: MNHNS and SASEGT. The chain uses TRBV6-1 and TRBJ1-1; D remains ambiguous. The specimen was PBMCs. The clonotype originates from a woman aged 40 to 49 in good health and CMV-seropositive. The CDR3 sequence: CASSSANRYTEAFF. For the CDR3, the DNA is TGTGCCAGCAGTTCCGCGAACCGATACACTGAAGCTTTCTTT.